A single sample is the source of the 6 T cell receptor beta chains below, sequenced in a study of early T cells in non-severe SARS-CoV-2 infection. From the 5' RACE reads, TCRdb called clonotypes with MiXCR, one entry per CDR3 protein. Found here are roughly 25,000 distinct CDR3 sequences, over 3.5% of them singletons; the top ten hold 4.4%. Sequencing was carried out using whole blood. The source is an adult who was a healthcare worker with PCR-confirmed SARS-CoV-2 infection or an uninfected control (not recorded which).

The chain combines TRBV11-3 with TRBJ2-1, with a tentative D call TRBD2 (6 bases). The CDR3 is 13 residues long. Per the germline V gene, CDR1 is SGHNT and CDR2 is YENEEA. V lost 6 bases, J lost 12 bases, and 18 bases lay in between. CDR3 region: CASRGDSTQGQFF. The CDR3 DNA follows: TGTGCCAGCAGGGGGGACTCCACCCAGGGGCAGTTCTTC. The full variable domain, in which reference TRBV11-3 and TRBJ2-1 provide the parts outside the CDR3, is EAGVVQSPRYKIIEKKQPVAFWCNPISGHNTLYWYLQNLGQGPELLIRYENEEAVDDSQLPKDRFSAERLKGVDSTLKIQPAELGDSAVYLCASRGDSTQGQFFGPGTRLTVL.

This clonotype was counted between two and nine times. The chain is built from TRBV18 and TRBJ2-2; 10 bases agree with TRBD2. The CDR3 runs to 15 residues. The junction had 8 bases not matched to a gene; V was cut back by 9 bases and J by 4 bases. Germline V gene sequence: CDR1 KGHSH, CDR2 LQKENI. This CDR3 reads CASRGTSASTGELFF. The CDR3 DNA is TGTGCCAGTCGAGGGACTAGCGCTTCCACCGGGGAGCTGTTTTTT.

This clonotype was recorded at least ten times. The chain employs TRBV10-1 and TRBJ1-5; 8 bases are a match to TRBD1. Trimming cost V 5 bases and J 5 bases; bases outside gene matches: 2. Germline V lookup: CDR1 WNHNN, CDR2 SYGVQD (reference sequence). This CDR3 has 13 residues. The CDR3 bases are TGCGCCAGCAGTCCAGGGGGCCATCAGCCCCAGCATTTT. It translates to CASSPGGHQPQHF.

This clonotype occurred many times. The chain combines TRBV19 with TRBJ1-2; D is ambiguous. The CDR3 spans 14 residues. Per germline, CDR1 LNHDA and CDR2 SQIVND (reference sequence). Trimming cost V 5 bases and J 2 bases, with 12 bases left between them. The CDR3 DNA follows: TGTGCCAGTAGTCAGAACAAGGTGAACTATGGCTACACCTTC. Translating it yields CASSQNKVNYGYTF.

At least ten counts were recorded for this clonotype. This chain connects TRBV7-9 to TRBJ2-2; D gene ambiguous. The CDR3 loop spans 13 amino acids. Germline loops: CDR1 SEHNR, CDR2 FQNEAQ (reference sequence). V lost 6 bases, J lost 2 bases, and 7 bases lay in between. CDR3 region: CASSPSNTGELFF. In nucleotides, the CDR3 is TGTGCCAGCAGTCCCAGTAACACCGGGGAGCTGTTTTTT.

This clonotype was picked up many times. The chain carries TRBV29-1 and TRBJ2-1, with 9 bases that match TRBD2. The germline V gene encodes CDR1 SQVTM and CDR2 ANQGSEA. With V trimmed by 6 bases and J by 5 bases, 5 bases remained unmatched. The CDR3 is 13 residues long. CDR3 DNA sequence: TGCAGCGTCTCTAGCGGGAACCACAATGAGCAGTTCTTC. Protein sequence: CSVSSGNHNEQFF.